Following are 15 T cell receptor beta chains from one sample sequenced in a study of cytomegalovirus exposure and HLA in healthy donors. Researchers ran the PCR with 60 Vbeta and 13 Jbeta primers. Clones were sequenced by immunoSEQ multiplex PCR, and TCRdb holds only the in-frame ones, with some missing. The sample contains about 120,000 clones, more than 75% of which appear only once. The sequenced sample consisted of PBMCs. The receptors derive from a woman aged 35 to 49 in good health and CMV-seropositive.

V and J are TRBV10-3 and TRBJ1-2; a weak D match, TRBD1 (5 bases). The V end lost 4 bases, the J end lost 3 bases, and 12 bases lay between the germline ends. The CDR3 totals 14 residues. CDR1 and CDR2 from the germline V gene are ENHRY and SYGVKD. CDR3 bases: TGTGCCATCAGTGGGGAAGGGGTTGACTATGGCTACACCTTC. It translates to CAISGEGVDYGYTF.

This chain links TRBV27 with TRBJ1-5, with D perhaps matching TRBD1 (6 bases). CDR3 size: 14 residues. The germline gives CDR1 MNHEY, CDR2 SMNVEV (reference sequence). Trimming removed 5 bases from V and 4 bases from J, with 12 bases in between. In DNA, the CDR3 is TGTGCCAGCAGTCGGGGGGCAGGAAATCAGCCCCAGCATTTT. Residues: CASSRGAGNQPQHF.

The V and J genes are TRBV2 and TRBJ2-1; 10 bases are shared with TRBD2. CDR1 is SNHLY, CDR2 FYNNEI, per germline. V shed 1 base and J 7 bases; nucleotides not matched to a gene: 10. The CDR3 is 17 amino acids. The CDR3 DNA follows: TGTGCCAGCAGTGAAGTCATTATGCTAGCGGGGGTTAATGAGCAGTTCTTC. Translating gives CASSEVIMLAGVNEQFF.

A single count supports this clone. This sequence joins TRBV10-2 and TRBJ1-1, with TRBD1 as a possible D gene (6 bases). V was shortened by 7 bases and J by 1 base, with 13 bases between the two germline ends. The germline V gene has CDR1 WSHSY and CDR2 SAAADI. The CDR3 consists of 14 residues. CDR3 sequence: CASTRGGENTEAFF. CDR3 nucleotide sequence: TGCGCCAGCACCAGAGGGGGTGAGAACACTGAAGCTTTCTTT.

The genes are TRBV11-2 and TRBJ2-6, with D unclear. CDR1 is SGHAT, CDR2 FQNNGV, per germline. This CDR3 region has 12 residues. V shed 5 bases and J shed 6 bases, with 5 bases lying between them. The CDR3 reads CASSPQANVLTF. The CDR3 DNA follows: TGTGCCAGCAGCCCCCAGGCCAACGTCCTGACTTTC.

The V gene is TRBV11-2, the J gene TRBJ1-6; D not certain. Germline values: CDR1 SGHAT, CDR2 FQNNGV. This CDR3 has 14 residues. V was trimmed by 8 bases and J by 3 bases, leaving 11 bases between them. The CDR3 nucleotides are TGTGCCAGCGGCCTACAGATCTATAATTCACCCCTCCACTTT. Translated: CASGLQIYNSPLHF.

Only a few counts were recorded for this clone. The chain has TRBV4-1 and TRBJ1-2; D is unresolved. Trimming took 3 bases from V and 6 from J, leaving 14 bases between them. Germline CDR1 is MGHRA and CDR2 is YSYEKL. This CDR3 is 14 amino acids long. The CDR3 loop reads CASSHPLRADGYTF. As DNA, the CDR3 is TGCGCCAGCAGCCACCCCCTGAGGGCGGATGGCTACACCTTC.

J is TRBJ2-7 and V is TRBV2; weak D call: TRBD1 (5 bases). Trimming shortened V by 3 bases and J by 5 bases, and 20 bases separated the two germline ends. The V gene's germline CDR1 is SNHLY and CDR2 FYNNEI. This CDR3 comprises 16 residues. The CDR3 sequence: CASSDGQGQWSHEQYF. Written as DNA, the CDR3 is TGTGCCAGCAGTGACGGCCAGGGTCAATGGTCTCACGAGCAGTACTTC.

CDR3 DNA sequence: TGTGCCAGCAGCTTGGTGTCAGGGGGCCCGTGGGAGCAGTACTTC. Encoded protein: CASSLVSGGPWEQYF. The chain uses TRBV5-6 and TRBJ2-7; 8 bases are shared with TRBD1. CDR1 SGHDT and CDR2 YYEEEE come from the germline V gene. V shed 0 bases, J shed 7 bases, and the junction held 9 bases outside the gene matches. CDR3 length equals 15 residues.

The V call is TRBV5-6, the J call TRBJ1-2; D might be TRBD1 (5 bases). Germline assignment: CDR1 SGHDT and CDR2 YYEEEE. The CDR3 is made up of 15 amino acids. Trimming removed 0 bases at V and 6 bases at J, with 15 bases between. DNA for the CDR3: TGTGCCAGCAGCTTGGGGTTTCAGGGTTCCCATGGCTACACCTTC. Translation gives CASSLGFQGSHGYTF. The complete variable domain, with remaining parts taken from reference TRBV5-6 and TRBJ1-2, reads DAGVTQSPTHLIKTRGQQVTLRCSPKSGHDTVSWYQQALGQGPQFIFQYYEEEERQRGNFPDRFSGHQFPNYSSELNVNALLLGDSALYLCASSLGFQGSHGYTFGSGTRLTVV.

V gene TRBV10-3 combines with J gene TRBJ2-3; the D gene is possibly TRBD2 (7 bases). Between the trimmed V and J ends, which lost 9 bases and 4 bases, there was a span of 11 bases. Germline CDR1 ENHRY, CDR2 SYGVKD. The CDR3 length is 12 residues. CDR3 DNA sequence: TGTGCCATAGGGGGGGCCCCAGATACGCAGTATTTT. Protein: CAIGGAPDTQYF.

V and J are TRBV23-1 and TRBJ2-2; 10 nucleotides match TRBD2. TRBV23-1 is an ORF, with its function uncertain. CDR3 length: 18 residues. V was pared by 6 bases and J by 3 bases, with 13 bases of the junction left unmatched. The CDR3 region has the DNA TGCGCCAGCAGCCCCCCTGAGCGGGGGGGCTCTTACACCGGGGAGCTGTTTTTT. It codes for CASSPPERGGSYTGELFF.

This chain connects TRBV9 to TRBJ2-1; D is undetermined. Looked up from germline, CDR1 is SGDLS and CDR2 is YYNGEE. Trimming cost V 0 bases and J 11 bases, with 12 bases left between them. The CDR3 sequence is 13 residues long. In DNA, the CDR3 is TGTGCCAGCAGCGTAGGAGACACCGATCAGCAGTTCTTC. Translating gives CASSVGDTDQQFF.

The rearrangement joins TRBV27 to TRBJ2-4; 15 positions match TRBD2. V trimming: 6 bases; J trimming: 3 bases; junction bases outside the gene matches: 21. The germline V gene has CDR1 MNHEY and CDR2 SMNVEV (reference sequence). CDR3 length: 22 residues. CDR3 residues: CASRRQGLAGGLIGVGKNIQYF. The CDR3 coding sequence is TGTGCCAGCAGGAGGCAGGGACTAGCGGGGGGTCTGATAGGGGTTGGCAAAAACATTCAGTACTTC.

The chain recombines TRBV5-4 with TRBJ2-4; no firm D call. The CDR3 runs 14 residues. Per the germline V gene, CDR1 is SGHNT and CDR2 is YYREEE (reference sequence). The germline V and J ends were trimmed by 0 bases and 4 bases, with 8 bases remaining between them. This CDR3 reads CASSLDLRKNIQYF. The CDR3 nucleotides are TGTGCCAGCAGCTTGGATCTGAGGAAAAACATTCAGTACTTC.